The present TCR beta chain was sequenced within a study of cytomegalovirus exposure and HLA in healthy donors. Both 60 Vbeta primers and 13 Jbeta primers went into the PCR. Assay used: immunoSEQ multiplex PCR; TCRdb lists only in-frame clones, some missing. The table records 170,000 or so clones, approximately 80% of them present only once. The CDR3 has 11 residues. V was clipped by 4 bases and J by 7 bases, with 6 bases between them. Germline CDR1 SGHNT, CDR2 YYREEE (reference sequence). This sequence was found in a man between 18 and 29 years old in good health and CMV-seronegative. J is TRBJ2-1 and V is TRBV5-4; D is undetermined. The source material was PBMCs. The CDR3 nucleotides read TGTGCCAGCAGCGTTCTTAATGAGCAGTTCTTC. The encoded protein is CASSVLNEQFF.